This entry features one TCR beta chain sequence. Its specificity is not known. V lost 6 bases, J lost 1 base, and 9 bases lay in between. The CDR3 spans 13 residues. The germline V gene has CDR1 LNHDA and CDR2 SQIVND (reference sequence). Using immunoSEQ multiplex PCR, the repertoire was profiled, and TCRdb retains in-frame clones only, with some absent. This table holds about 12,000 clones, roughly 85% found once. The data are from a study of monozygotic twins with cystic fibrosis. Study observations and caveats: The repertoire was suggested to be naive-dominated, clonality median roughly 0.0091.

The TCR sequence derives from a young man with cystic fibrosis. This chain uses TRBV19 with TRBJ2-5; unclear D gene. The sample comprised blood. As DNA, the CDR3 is TGTGCCAGTAGGAACAGTTTCCAAGAGACCCAGTACTTC. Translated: CASRNSFQETQYF.